This paragraph reports one TCR beta chain. Its binding antigen is unknown. Base qualities are not recorded, but no much larger clone differs from it by a single base. Trimming at the junction amounts to 1 base on V and 0 bases on J, and the germline ends lie 9 bases apart. The germline V gene provides CDR1 MGHRA and CDR2 YSYEKL. The CDR3 goes from the cysteine to the phenylalanine over 15 residues. Only the CDR3 part of the read is kept: 45 bases, read in frame from the first base. This specimen comes from a study of T cell repertoires in cytomegalovirus infection (dated 2019 in TCRdb). At the level of the whole study: Recently identified HLA-C-restricted CMV epitopes, whose presentation resists viral immunomodulation, were targeted by peptide stimulations together with well-studied HLA-B-restricted epitopes. Because public TCR beta signatures pointed to carriage of CMV infection together with the matching HLA type, the HLA type of each donor mattered for the analysis. General study outcomes and caveats: In the ex vivo response, HLA-C-restricted CMV-specific TCR beta clonotypes were dominant, and in two of eight donors the single most frequent clonotype came from this HLA-C-restricted group. In both this cohort and an independent cohort of some 370 donors, the cumulative frequency of public TCR beta family members distinguished carriers of CMV infection plus the relevant HLA type.

Explained via the paper, the treatment or condition label denotes: in vitro stimulation with specific CMV peptide epitopes to enrich CMV-specific T cells. Instrument used: Illumina HiSeq 1500. TCRdb reprocessed the public reads (quality trimming at Q25 with fastp, clone calling with MiXCR) and kept in-frame beta chains. Duplicate CDR3 protein sequences are folded into a single record with the most common DNA and genes. The sample records roughly 180,000 distinct CDR3 sequences, 20% to 25% of which are singletons. The top ten clones comprise 20% to 30% of the sample. The sequences come from CD8+ T cells from cultured PBMCs, collected from culture after CMV antigen stimulation. This chain joins TRBV4-1 to TRBJ1-1; too little of a D gene remains to name it. The clonotype comes from a human donor in good health (CMV status not recorded). Some clones in this sample may be carry-over from other donors' samples. Read as DNA, the sequence is TGCGCCAGCAGCCAAGCGGAGGGAATGAACACTGAAGCTTTCTTT. Protein translation: CASSQAEGMNTEAFF.